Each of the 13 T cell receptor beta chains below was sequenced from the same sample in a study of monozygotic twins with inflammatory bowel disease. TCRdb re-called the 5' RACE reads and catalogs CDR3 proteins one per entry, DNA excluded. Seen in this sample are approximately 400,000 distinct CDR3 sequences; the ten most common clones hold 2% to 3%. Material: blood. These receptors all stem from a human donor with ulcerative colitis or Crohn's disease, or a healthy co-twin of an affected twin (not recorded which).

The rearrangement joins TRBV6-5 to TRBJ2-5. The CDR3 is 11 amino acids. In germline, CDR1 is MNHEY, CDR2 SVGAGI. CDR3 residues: CASSYLSTQYF.

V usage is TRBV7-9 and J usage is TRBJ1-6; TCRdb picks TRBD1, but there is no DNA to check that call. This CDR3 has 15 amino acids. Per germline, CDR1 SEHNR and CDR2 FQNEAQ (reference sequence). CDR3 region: CASSLATGENSPLHF.

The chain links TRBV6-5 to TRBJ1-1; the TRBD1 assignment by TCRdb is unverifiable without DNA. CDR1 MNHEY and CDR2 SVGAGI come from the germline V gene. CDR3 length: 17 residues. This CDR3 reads CASSSNDRGPMNTEAFF.

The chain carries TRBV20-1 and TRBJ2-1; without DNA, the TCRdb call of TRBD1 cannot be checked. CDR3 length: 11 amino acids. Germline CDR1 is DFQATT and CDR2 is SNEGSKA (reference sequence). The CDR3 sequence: CSAPRLDEQFF.

CDR3 sequence reads: CASSWQTNQPQHF. This chain connects TRBV28 to TRBJ1-5. There are 13 residues in the CDR3. CDR1 and CDR2 from the germline V gene are MDHEN and SYDVKM.

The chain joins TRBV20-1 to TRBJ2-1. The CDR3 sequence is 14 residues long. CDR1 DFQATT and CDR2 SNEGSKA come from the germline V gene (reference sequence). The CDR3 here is CSARKAGSYNEQFF.

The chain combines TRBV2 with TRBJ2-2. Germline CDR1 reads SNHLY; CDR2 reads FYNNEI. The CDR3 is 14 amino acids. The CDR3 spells CASSILANTGELFF.

CDR3 residues: CASSSTRSVGYTF. The V gene is TRBV14, the J gene TRBJ1-2. The CDR3 runs 13 residues. Per the germline V gene, CDR1 is SGHDN and CDR2 is FVKESK.

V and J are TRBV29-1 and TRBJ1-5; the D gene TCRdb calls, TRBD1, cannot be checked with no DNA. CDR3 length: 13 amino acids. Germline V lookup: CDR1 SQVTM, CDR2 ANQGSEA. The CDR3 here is CSVAGGADQPQHF.

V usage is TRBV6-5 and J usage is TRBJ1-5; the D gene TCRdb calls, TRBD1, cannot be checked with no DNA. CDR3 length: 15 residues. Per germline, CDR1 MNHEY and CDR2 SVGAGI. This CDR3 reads CASSYSRGSGQPQHF.

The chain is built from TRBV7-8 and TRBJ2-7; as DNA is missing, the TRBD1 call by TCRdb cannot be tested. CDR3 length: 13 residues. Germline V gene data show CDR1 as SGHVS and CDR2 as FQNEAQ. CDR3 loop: CASSPRDNYEQYF.

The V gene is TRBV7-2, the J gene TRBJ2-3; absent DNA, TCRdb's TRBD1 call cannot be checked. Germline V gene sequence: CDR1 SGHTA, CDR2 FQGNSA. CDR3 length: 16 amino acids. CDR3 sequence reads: CASSLKYGTSTDTQYF. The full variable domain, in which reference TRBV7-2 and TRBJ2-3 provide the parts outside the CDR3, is GAGVSQSPSNKVTEKGKDVELRCDPISGHTALYWYRQSLGQGLEFLIYFQGNSAPDKSGLPSDRFSAERTGGSVSTLTIQRTQQEDSAVYLCASSLKYGTSTDTQYFGPGTRLTVL.

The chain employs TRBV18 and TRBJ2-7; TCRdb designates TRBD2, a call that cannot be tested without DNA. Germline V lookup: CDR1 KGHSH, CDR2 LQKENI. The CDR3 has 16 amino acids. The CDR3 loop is CASSPSTSSFAGEQYF.